This T cell receptor beta chain appears in the sequencing data of a study of T cell responses to AZD1222 COVID-19 vaccine. Study-wide results and limits: Donors were largely white British and mainly female; clonal diversity was possibly underestimated. Receipt of two AZD1222 doses was followed by a rise in Spike-specific TCR breadth and depth.

This clone was observed a single time. What it binds is unknown. Germline CDR1 and CDR2: MNHEY and SVGAGI. This CDR3 is 15 amino acids long. V trimming: 6 bases; J trimming: 3 bases; junction bases outside the gene matches: 7. Some clones are missing from TCRdb's copy, which holds only in-frame ones; the method was immunoSEQ multiplex PCR. The table shows 150,000 to 200,000 clones, with roughly 92% occurring only once. The genes are TRBV6-5 and TRBJ1-5; 8 positions match TRBD1. Source: peripheral blood, taken on day 0 of AZD1222 vaccination. This receptor was taken from an adult in good health. In DNA, the CDR3 is TGTGCCAGCAGCCCAGGGGGCGCTTCCAATCAGCCCCAGCATTTT. Translating gives CASSPGGASNQPQHF.